One sample yielded the 12 T cell receptor beta chains listed below, sequenced in a study of blood T cell repertoires in COVID-19. Sequenced by immunoSEQ multiplex PCR; TCRdb stores in-frame clones only, minus some. The sample has some 220,000 clones, around 83% seen once; the top ten hold approximately 1.2%. Specimen: PBMCs or T cells enriched from blood (not recorded which). The receptors shown here come from a woman between 35 and 50 years old with acute COVID-19.

The CDR3 reads CASSHGLLGTEAFF. CDR3 coding DNA: TGTGCCAGCAGCCATGGACTTTTAGGCACTGAAGCTTTCTTT. The V gene is TRBV3-1 (or the pseudogene TRBV3-2), the J gene TRBJ1-1; D is ambiguous. CDR3 length: 14 amino acids. Trimming pared 3 bases from V and 4 bases from J, leaving 12 bases between. The V gene's germline CDR1 is LGHDT and CDR2 YNNKEL (reference sequence).

The chain is built from TRBV28 and TRBJ2-7; 16 bases match TRBD2. Germline CDR1 reads MDHEN; CDR2 reads SYDVKM. The CDR3 totals 17 residues. The V segment lost 2 bases and the J segment 6 bases; nucleotides outside the gene matches: 7. The CDR3 DNA reads as TGTGCCAGCAGTTTAAATTCCGGGACTAGCGGGAGGGTCGAGCAGTACTTC. The encoded protein is CASSLNSGTSGRVEQYF.

This clone was seen ten or more times. V usage is TRBV7-9 and J usage is TRBJ1-1, with 7 bases matching TRBD1. V lost 3 bases to trimming and J lost 9 bases; unmatched junction nucleotides: 7. CDR3 length: 13 amino acids. Germline V gene sequence: CDR1 SEHNR, CDR2 FQNEAQ (reference sequence). CDR3 sequence (DNA): TGTGCCAGCAGCTTGGTCGGACAGGAGAAAGCTTTCTTT. Its translation is CASSLVGQEKAFF.

The chain has TRBV7-8 and TRBJ2-3; D remains ambiguous. V gave up 2 bases and J gave up 10 bases, with 16 bases separating them. The CDR3 totals 14 residues. The germline V gene has CDR1 SGHVS and CDR2 FQNEAQ. Here the CDR3 reads CASSLRIPRTPQYF. In DNA, the CDR3 is TGTGCCAGCAGCTTACGAATACCCCGCACTCCGCAGTATTTT.

The V gene is TRBV5-6, the J gene TRBJ1-2, with a weak D call TRBD1 (6 bases). The CDR3 is 14 residues long. Per the germline V gene, CDR1 is SGHDT and CDR2 is YYEEEE. Trimming took 3 bases from V and 5 from J, leaving 14 bases between them. The CDR3 DNA is TGTGCCAGCAGCTGGAGGGGGGGTGTATATGGCTACACCTTC. Encoded protein: CASSWRGGVYGYTF. Looking up the rest from reference TRBV5-6 and TRBJ1-2 gives the full variable domain: DAGVTQSPTHLIKTRGQQVTLRCSPKSGHDTVSWYQQALGQGPQFIFQYYEEEERQRGNFPDRFSGHQFPNYSSELNVNALLLGDSALYLCASSWRGGVYGYTFGSGTRLTVV.

The chain is built from TRBV10-3 and TRBJ2-7; TRBD2 might be the D (5 bases). The V gene lost 7 bases and the J gene lost 3 bases, with 13 bases spanning the gap. Germline V gives CDR1 ENHRY, CDR2 SYGVKD. CDR3 length: 13 residues. This CDR3 is CAIKVGVGYEQYF. In nucleotides, the CDR3 is TGTGCCATCAAGGTCGGGGTCGGCTACGAGCAGTACTTC.

V gene TRBV15 combines with J gene TRBJ1-2; tentatively, D is TRBD1 (5 bases). Germline V CDR1 and CDR2: LNHNV, YYDKDF (reference sequence). V lost 6 bases and J lost 7, with 18 bases in between. CDR3 length equals 14 residues. The CDR3 reads CATRDPREEGGYTF. For the CDR3, the DNA is TGTGCCACCAGAGACCCCAGGGAGGAGGGTGGCTACACCTTC.

The chain joins TRBV28 to TRBJ1-2; D call uncertain. The ends were cut back, 5 bases at V and 4 bases at J, with 11 bases in the middle. CDR3 length equals 13 residues. Germline CDR1 reads MDHEN; CDR2 reads SYDVKM. CDR3 loop: CASSPPYSYGYTF. DNA for the CDR3: TGTGCCAGCAGTCCGCCGTATAGCTATGGCTACACCTTC.

J is TRBJ2-2 and V is TRBV7-9, with D perhaps matching TRBD1 (6 bases). V was clipped by 10 bases and J by 0 bases, with 9 bases between them. The CDR3 length is 13 residues. Germline loops: CDR1 SEHNR, CDR2 FQNEAQ (reference sequence). The CDR3 DNA sequence: TGTGCCATCCGGGACACGAACACCGGGGAGCTGTTTTTT. Protein product: CAIRDTNTGELFF. The variable domain in full, with the rest retrieved from reference TRBV7-9 and TRBJ2-2, is DTGVSQNPRHKITKRGQNVTFRCDPISEHNRLYWYRQTLGQGPEFLTYFQNEAQLEKSRLLSDRFSAERPKGSFSTLEIQRTEQGDSAMYLCAIRDTNTGELFFGEGSRLTVL.

The sample holds one count of this clone. This sequence joins TRBV27 and TRBJ2-7; 7 bases line up with TRBD1. This CDR3 is built from 14 residues. J gave up 1 base and V 5 bases, and 5 bases lay outside the gene matches. From germline, CDR1 is MNHEY and CDR2 SMNVEV (reference sequence). CDR3 nucleotides: TGTGCCAGCAGTGAAATGACAGGGTCCTACGAGCAGTACTTC. Amino acids: CASSEMTGSYEQYF.

The V gene is TRBV5-8, the J gene TRBJ1-5, with D possibly TRBD1 on 5 matching bases. Germline V CDR1 and CDR2: SGHTS, YDEGEE. This CDR3 has 13 amino acids. The CDR3 reads CATALGGRQPQHF. Here the CDR3 DNA reads TGTGCGACAGCATTGGGGGGAAGACAGCCCCAGCATTTT.

The sample holds one count of this clone. This chain joins TRBV27 and TRBJ1-5; the D gene is possibly TRBD1 (6 bases). Looked up from germline, CDR1 is MNHEY and CDR2 is SMNVEV (reference sequence). The CDR3 is 13 amino acids. V lost 6 bases and J 3 bases, leaving 9 bases between the germline ends. The CDR3: CASSRTDNQPQHF. The DNA of the CDR3 is TGTGCCAGCAGCAGGACAGACAATCAGCCCCAGCATTTT.